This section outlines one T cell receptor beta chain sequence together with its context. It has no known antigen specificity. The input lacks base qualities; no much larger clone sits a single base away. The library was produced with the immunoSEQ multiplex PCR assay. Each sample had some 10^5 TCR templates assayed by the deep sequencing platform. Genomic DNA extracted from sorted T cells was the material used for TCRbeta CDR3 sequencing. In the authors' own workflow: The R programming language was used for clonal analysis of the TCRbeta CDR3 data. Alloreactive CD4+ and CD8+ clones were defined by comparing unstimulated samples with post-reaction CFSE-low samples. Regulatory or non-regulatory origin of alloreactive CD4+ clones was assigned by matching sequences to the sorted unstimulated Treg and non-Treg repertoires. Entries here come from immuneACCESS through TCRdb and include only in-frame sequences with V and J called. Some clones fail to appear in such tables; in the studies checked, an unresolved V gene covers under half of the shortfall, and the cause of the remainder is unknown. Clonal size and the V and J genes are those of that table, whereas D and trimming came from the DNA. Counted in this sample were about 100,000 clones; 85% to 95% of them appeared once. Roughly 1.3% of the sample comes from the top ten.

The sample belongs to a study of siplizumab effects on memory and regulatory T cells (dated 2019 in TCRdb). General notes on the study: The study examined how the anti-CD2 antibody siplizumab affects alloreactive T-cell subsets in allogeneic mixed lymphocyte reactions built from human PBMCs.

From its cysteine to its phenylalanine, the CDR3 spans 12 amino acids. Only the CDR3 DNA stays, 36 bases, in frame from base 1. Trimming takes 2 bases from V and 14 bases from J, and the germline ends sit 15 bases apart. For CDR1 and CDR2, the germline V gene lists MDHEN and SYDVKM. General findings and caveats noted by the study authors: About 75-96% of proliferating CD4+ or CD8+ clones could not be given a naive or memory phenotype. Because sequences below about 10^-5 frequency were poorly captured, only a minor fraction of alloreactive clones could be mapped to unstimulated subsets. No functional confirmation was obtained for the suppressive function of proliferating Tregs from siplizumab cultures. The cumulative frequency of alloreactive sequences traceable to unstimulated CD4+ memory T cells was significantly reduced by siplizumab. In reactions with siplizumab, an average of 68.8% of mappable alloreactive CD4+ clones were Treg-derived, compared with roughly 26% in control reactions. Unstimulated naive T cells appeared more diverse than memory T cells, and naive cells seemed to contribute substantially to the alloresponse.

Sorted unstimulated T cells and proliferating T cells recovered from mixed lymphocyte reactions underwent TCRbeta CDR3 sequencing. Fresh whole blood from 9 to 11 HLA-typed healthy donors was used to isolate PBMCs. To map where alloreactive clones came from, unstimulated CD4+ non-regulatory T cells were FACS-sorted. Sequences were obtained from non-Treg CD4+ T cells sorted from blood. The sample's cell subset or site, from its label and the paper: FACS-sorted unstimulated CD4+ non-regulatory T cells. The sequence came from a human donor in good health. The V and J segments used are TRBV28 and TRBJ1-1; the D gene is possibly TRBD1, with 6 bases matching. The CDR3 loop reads CASSLVTGPLFF. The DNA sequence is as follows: TGTGCCAGCAGTTTAGTTACAGGGCCTCTCTTCTTT.